This T cell receptor beta chain was captured in a study of T cell responses to AZD1222 COVID-19 vaccine. Study-wide findings and caveats: Spike-specific TCR breadth and depth went up after people got two AZD1222 doses. A mostly white British donor set with more females was recruited, and clonal diversity was possibly underestimated.

Some clones are missing from TCRdb's copy, which holds only in-frame ones; the method was immunoSEQ multiplex PCR. The sample contains 90,000 to 150,000 clones, 86% of which appear only once. Worth noting for this clone: The antigen is undetermined.

From germline, CDR1 is SNHLY and CDR2 FYNNEI. CDR3 length: 12 residues. The germline V and J ends were trimmed by 8 bases and 6 bases, with 13 bases remaining between them. The specimen was peripheral blood, collected 28 days after the second AZD1222 dose. The TCR originated in an adult who received the AZD1222 COVID-19 vaccine. The rearrangement uses TRBV2 and TRBJ1-1, with a possible D match to TRBD1 (5 bases). CDR3 protein: CASRDGGPEAFF. The CDR3 coding sequence is TGTGCCAGCCGGGACGGGGGACCTGAAGCTTTCTTT.